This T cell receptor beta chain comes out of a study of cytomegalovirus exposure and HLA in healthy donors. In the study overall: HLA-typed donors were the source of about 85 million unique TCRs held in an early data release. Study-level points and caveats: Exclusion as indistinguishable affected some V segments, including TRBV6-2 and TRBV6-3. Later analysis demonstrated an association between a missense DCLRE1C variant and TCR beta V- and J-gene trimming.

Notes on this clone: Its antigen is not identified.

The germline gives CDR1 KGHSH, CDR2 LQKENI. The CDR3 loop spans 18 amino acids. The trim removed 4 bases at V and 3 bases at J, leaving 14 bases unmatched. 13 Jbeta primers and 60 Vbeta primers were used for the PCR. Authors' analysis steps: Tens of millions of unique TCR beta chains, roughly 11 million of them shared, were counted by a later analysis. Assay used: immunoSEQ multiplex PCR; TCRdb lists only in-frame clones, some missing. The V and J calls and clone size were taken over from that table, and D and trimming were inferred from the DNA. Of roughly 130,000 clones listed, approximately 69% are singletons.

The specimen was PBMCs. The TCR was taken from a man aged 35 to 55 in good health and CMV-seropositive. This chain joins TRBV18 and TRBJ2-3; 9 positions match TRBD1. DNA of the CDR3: TGTGCCAGCTCACTCGGGACAGGGAGGAGTATTGTAACAGATACGCAGTATTTT. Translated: CASSLGTGRSIVTDTQYF.